This TCR beta chain came from a study of OX40 agonist ivuxolimab in advanced cancers. With regard to the full study: The costimulatory receptor OX40 (CD134) was targeted by ivuxolimab, a fully human IgG2 agonistic monoclonal antibody. Intravenous ivuxolimab was administered to patients every 2 weeks at six dose levels: 0.01, 0.1, 0.3, 1.5, 3 and 10 mg/kg. Of the approximately 50 patients in dose escalation, some 20 had hepatocellular carcinoma, roughly 15 had melanoma, 9 had renal cell carcinoma and 9 had head and neck cancer. The dose-escalation cohort was 82.7% male with a mean age of about 54 years, ranging from about 20 to 80. Patients were allowed to have had prior anti-PD-1, anti-PD-L1 or anti-CTLA-4 therapy, and roughly two fifths of the dose-escalation patients had been treated with checkpoint inhibitors. Three dose-escalation patients achieved partial responses, one with hepatocellular carcinoma and two with cutaneous melanoma. Peripheral TCRbeta sequencing aimed to test whether ivuxolimab altered TCR sequence diversity and caused clonal T-cell expansion. The paper covers the monotherapy dose-escalation part of the phase I ivuxolimab trial, which included N = 52 patients. The research as a whole found: At doses from 0.1 to 3.0 mg/kg, clonal expansion was seen in both CD4+ and CD8+ blood T cells between baseline and week 6. After ivuxolimab, expanded clones were on average more numerous among CD8+ T cells than among CD4+ T cells. In partial responders in the 0.1-3.0 mg/kg groups, normalized peripheral clonal expansion was found to be among the lowest, especially among CD8+ T cells. Low levels of normalized T-cell clonal expansion were also shown by some nonresponding patients. Antigen specificity was not determined for the clonally expanded peripheral T cells.

The trial excluded patients who had a history of autoimmune disease or who were on systemic immunosuppression. Peripheral blood for TCR sequencing was collected from all dose cohorts at baseline, on cycle 4 day 1, and on cycle 7 day 1. Samples came from an open-label, multicenter, first-in-human phase I dose-escalation trial of ivuxolimab. Adults with locally advanced or metastatic head and neck squamous cell, hepatocellular, melanoma or renal cell carcinoma were enrolled in the trial. CD4+ and CD8+ T cells were sorted separately from peripheral blood before TCR sequencing. The CDR3 runs 16 amino acids, cysteine and phenylalanine included. The DNA shown is the 48-base CDR3, in frame from base 1. Between the V and J ends, shortened by 5 bases and 4 bases respectively, the junction contains 20 bases. Via the germline V gene (reference sequence), CDR1 is PRHDT and CDR2 FYEKMQ. To sequence the TCRbeta CDR3 region, genomic DNA was isolated from the sorted cells. The immunoSEQ Assay was used to sequence the TCRbeta CDR3 regions. TCRdb holds this immuneACCESS table with in-frame rearrangements only. Some clones are missing; in checked studies, unresolved V genes explain under half, and the rest has no known cause. This sample is represented by 40,000 to 60,000 clones; around 84% of them were singletons. The ten largest account for 1.5% to 2% of the sample.

With respect to this clone: Its binding antigen is unknown. No qualities accompany the bases; no much larger clone lies one base away.

The chain was built from TRBV13 and TRBJ1-2; the D gene remains uncertain. The sequencing used CD4+ or CD8+ T cells sorted from blood, collected in a trial of the OX40 agonist ivuxolimab. The TCR sequence derives from an adult with an advanced solid tumor such as melanoma, head and neck, liver or kidney cancer. The DNA reads as follows: TGTGCCAGCAGCCACCGGGCGGCCGGGGAGTCCTATGGCTACACCTTC. Translated, this gives CASSHRAAGESYGYTF.